A selection of T cell receptor beta chains follows, all from one sample in a study of control samples from healthy donors and cancer patients. Using immunoSEQ multiplex PCR, the repertoire was profiled, and TCRdb retains in-frame clones only, with some absent. The profile shows under 150,000 clones, about 95% of them singletons. Sequences were obtained from blood. Receptor source: a man aged 30-40 years in good health. CDR3s include the opening cysteine and the closing phenylalanine or tryptophan. The D gene is left open where the match is weak. Rows may omit the clone size; those that give it use once, few, many or a size class.

v_call	j_call	d_call	clone_size	cdr3_nt	cdr3_aa
TRBV18	TRBJ1-5	TRBD1	-	TGTGCCAGCTCACCAGATGGGACAGGCAATCAGCCCCAGCATTTT	CASSPDGTGNQPQHF
TRBV11-2	TRBJ1-2	-	once	TGTGCCAGCAGCTTAGGGCGACAACTGGGCAGGGGCCCCTATGGCTACACCTTC	CASSLGRQLGRGPYGYTF
TRBV7-6	TRBJ2-1	-	-	TGTGCCAGCAGCTTAGTTGTTGGGGGGCCTCGAAATGAGCAGTTCTTC	CASSLVVGGPRNEQFF
TRBV6-5	TRBJ1-6	-	-	TGTGCCAGCCGAGGACAGCGTAGTAATTCGCCCCTCCACTTT	CASRGQRSNSPLHF
TRBV12-3/TRBV12-4	TRBJ1-5	-	-	TGTGCCAGCAGTGCAGGGAATCAGCCCCAGCATTTT	CASSAGNQPQHF
TRBV30	TRBJ1-1	-	-	TGTGCCTGGGGGTCACAGCCGAACACTGAAGCTTTCTTT	CAWGSQPNTEAFF
TRBV5-5	TRBJ1-3	TRBD1	-	TGTGCCAGCAGCTCGGGACAGGGGGCATCTGGAAACACCATATATTTT	CASSSGQGASGNTIYF
TRBV5-1	TRBJ2-3	TRBD2	-	TGCGCCAGCAGCTTGGCTCCGGGGGGAGGCACAGATACGCAGTATTTT	CASSLAPGGGTDTQYF
TRBV28	TRBJ1-3	-	-	TGTGCCAGCAGTTTACTCCTCCTTGGGGGAACAGGAAACACCATATATTTT	CASSLLLLGGTGNTIYF
TRBV5-1	TRBJ1-1	-	once	TGCGCCAGCAGCTATGATGACACGCCGAACACTGAAGCTTTCTTT	CASSYDDTPNTEAFF
TRBV6-5	TRBJ1-3	-	-	TGTGCCAGCAGTTACGGGAGGTCTGGAAACACCATATATTTT	CASSYGRSGNTIYF
TRBV27	TRBJ2-7	-	-	TGTGCCAGCCAGGGAGAGAACGAGCAGTACTTC	CASQGENEQYF
TRBV6-6	TRBJ1-2	-	-	TGTGCCAGCAGTTACGGACCGCTTTATGGCTACACCTTC	CASSYGPLYGYTF
TRBV7-8	TRBJ1-3	-	-	TGTGCCAGCAGCTTATTGGTGAGTTTGAGAAACACCATATATTTT	CASSLLVSLRNTIYF
TRBV5-1	TRBJ1-1	-	once	TGCGCCAGCAGTCTTTGGCAGAACACTGAAGCTTTCTTT	CASSLWQNTEAFF
TRBV29-1	TRBJ1-5	TRBD1	-	TGCAGCGTTGGGACAGGAATAAATCAGCCCCAGCATTTT	CSVGTGINQPQHF
TRBV5-4	TRBJ2-3	-	-	TGTGCCAGCAGTTTCGGAGGGCAGACTATTAGCACAGATACGCAGTATTTT	CASSFGGQTISTDTQYF
TRBV12-3/TRBV12-4	TRBJ2-2	-	-	TGTGCCAGCAGACGGGGGCTCACCGGGGAGCTGTTTTTT	CASRRGLTGELFF
TRBV11-1	TRBJ1-6	-	-	TGTGCCAGCAGCTTAGCCCGGACAGCGAATTCACCCCTCCACTTT	CASSLARTANSPLHF
TRBV5-1	TRBJ1-2	-	once	TGCGCCAGCAGTTTCAGTGTGGTGGGGGCGGATCTCTATGGCTACACCTTC	CASSFSVVGADLYGYTF
TRBV7-6	TRBJ2-7	TRBD1	-	TGTGCCAGCAGCGTAATGATCCTGGACAGGGGCAACGAGCAGTACTTC	CASSVMILDRGNEQYF
TRBV12-3/TRBV12-4	TRBJ2-5	-	-	TGTGCCAGCAGTCCAAAAGAGACCCAGTACTTC	CASSPKETQYF
TRBV7-2	TRBJ2-7	TRBD1	-	TGTGCCAGCAGGGATGACGGGACAGGGCTTATCTACGAGCAGTACTTC	CASRDDGTGLIYEQYF
TRBV27	TRBJ2-7	-	-	TGTGCCAGCAGTACCTCGGCGGGACCGACGATAGATACCTACGAGCAGTACTTC	CASSTSAGPTIDTYEQYF
TRBV5-6	TRBJ2-1	TRBD2	-	TGTGCCAGCAGCCTCAGACTAGCGGGGGGAAGCGAGCAGTTCTTC	CASSLRLAGGSEQFF
TRBV19	TRBJ2-2	-	-	TGTGCCAGTAGTATCCAGGGCCCGAACACCGGGGAGCTGTTTTTT	CASSIQGPNTGELFF
TRBV7-2	TRBJ2-7	-	-	TGTGCCAGCAGCTTATCGGAGGTGGTCTACGAGCAGTACTTC	CASSLSEVVYEQYF
TRBV7-9	TRBJ1-6	-	-	TGTGCCAGCAGCTTAGAAAATTCACCCCTCCACTTT	CASSLENSPLHF
TRBV25-1	TRBJ1-2	-	-	TGTGCCAGCAGTGAGGTCTATGGCTACACCTTC	CASSEVYGYTF
TRBV9	TRBJ1-4	-	-	TGTGCCAGCAGCGTATCAGGTGGGACTAATGAAAAACTGTTTTTT	CASSVSGGTNEKLFF
TRBV27	TRBJ1-6	-	-	TGTGCCAGCAGTCCGACCCGGGCGAGGAATAATTCACCCCTCCACTTT	CASSPTRARNNSPLHF
TRBV6-6	TRBJ2-1	-	-	TGTGCCAGCAGGGCTAATGAGCAGTTCTTC	CASRANEQFF
TRBV23-1	TRBJ2-7	TRBD2	-	TGCGCCAGCAGTCAATCGCGGCCGGGAAGCGGGGGGCCAGGGGGGACCTACGAGCAGTACTTC	CASSQSRPGSGGPGGTYEQYF
TRBV11-2	TRBJ2-6	-	-	TGTGCCAGCAGCTTAGGGGGGTCCGGGGCCAACGTCCTGACTTTC	CASSLGGSGANVLTF
TRBV12-3/TRBV12-4	TRBJ1-1	-	-	TGTGCCAGCAGTTTGAAGGGGGACACTGAAGCTTTCTTT	CASSLKGDTEAFF
TRBV7-9	TRBJ2-7	TRBD2	-	TGTGCCAGCAGCTCGGGACTAGAAATGGGCGAGCAGTACTTC	CASSSGLEMGEQYF
TRBV4-1	TRBJ1-3	-	-	TGCGCCAGCAGCCCCCGGAATGACGCGGCGTCTGGAAACACCATATATTTT	CASSPRNDAASGNTIYF
TRBV12-3/TRBV12-4	TRBJ2-2	-	-	TGTGCCAGCAGTTTGGGCACCGGGGAGCTGTTTTTT	CASSLGTGELFF
TRBV30	TRBJ1-4	-	-	TGTGCCTGGCAGAGATCAACTAATGAAAAACTGTTTTTT	CAWQRSTNEKLFF
TRBV6-5	TRBJ1-1	TRBD1	once	TGTGCCAGCAGTTCGTCCAACAGGGGGCGGACTGAAGCTTTCTTT	CASSSSNRGRTEAFF
TRBV4-3	TRBJ1-1	-	-	TGCGCCAGCAGCCAAGCGGAAGGGGGTTCGAACACTGAAGCTTTCTTT	CASSQAEGGSNTEAFF